This section outlines one T cell receptor (beta chain) sequence together with its context. The antigen is undetermined. The CDR3 has 16 residues. V was pared by 4 bases and J by 2 bases, with 15 bases between. Germline-derived CDR1 and CDR2 are MNHNS and SASEGT. The data were obtained in a study of T cell responses to AZD1222 COVID-19 vaccine. General observations from the study: Spike-specific TCR breadth and depth rose after two AZD1222 doses. The donor cohort was predominantly white British with a female majority, and clonal diversity may have been underestimated. Repertoires in all cases were sampled only once the peak T cell response had passed.

Only in-frame clones appear in the TCRdb table, and some are missing; sequencing was by immunoSEQ multiplex PCR. Of about 130,000 clones listed, roughly 92% are singletons. The TCR comes from an adult who received the AZD1222 COVID-19 vaccine. The chain is built from TRBV6-1 and TRBJ1-3; TRBD1 is a possible D gene (5 bases). Source: peripheral blood, taken 28 days after the second AZD1222 dose. CDR3 nucleotides: TGTGCCAGCAGTGTGCAGGGCGAGCTGGCTGGAAACACCATATATTTT. Translating it yields CASSVQGELAGNTIYF.